The next 2 T cell receptor beta chains were all read from a single sample in a study of T cell responses to AZD1222 COVID-19 vaccine. Sequencing was performed with immunoSEQ multiplex PCR; in TCRdb, only in-frame clones are kept and a portion is missing. The sample carries approximately 150,000 clones, 90% to 95% recorded once. The sample was peripheral blood, taken on day 0 of AZD1222 vaccination. Source of these receptors: an adult in good health.

The rearrangement uses TRBV7-2 and TRBJ1-2; the D gene is possibly TRBD1 (5 bases). CDR3 length: 13 residues. Trimming removed 1 base at V and 5 bases at J, with 8 bases between. Germline CDR1 SGHTA, CDR2 FQGNSA. CDR3 amino acids: CASSLGQFYGYTF. The CDR3 DNA reads TGTGCCAGCAGCTTAGGACAGTTTTATGGCTACACCTTC.

Only one count was recorded for this clone. V and J are TRBV3-1 (or the pseudogene TRBV3-2) and TRBJ2-4; D is unresolved. Trimming pared 0 bases from V and 1 base from J, leaving 13 bases between. The germline V gene encodes CDR1 LGHDT and CDR2 YNNKEL (reference sequence). CDR3 length equals 17 residues. CDR3 nucleotide sequence: TGTGCCAGCAGCCAAGACAATTCAGGTTACGCCAAAAACATTCAGTACTTC. This encodes CASSQDNSGYAKNIQYF.